This section outlines one TCR beta chain sequence together with its context. The antigen remains unidentified. Triplicates of 250,000 to 350,000 cells were sorted from each CD8+ T cell subset. The CDR3 loop spans 15 amino acids. Germline CDR1 is SGHVS and CDR2 is FQNEAQ. It was by 5' RACE with UMI labels that the TRB cDNA libraries were prepared. Reprocessing the 5' RACE reads, TCRdb reports a single entry for every CDR3 protein and omits DNA. This repertoire comprises 75,000 to 100,000 distinct CDR3 sequences; its ten largest clones make up under 0.95%. These data come from a study of CXCR3-negative and CXCR3-positive naive CD8 T cells. General study results and limits: Naive cells positive for CXCR3 carried more hydrophobic TRB CDR3s than CXCR3-negative ones. Similarly elevated diversity marked both naive subsets, with memory CD8+ cells showing far lower diversity.

The genes are TRBV7-8 and TRBJ2-7; without DNA, the TCRdb call of TRBD1 cannot be checked. Specimen: naive CXCR3+ CD8+ T cells from blood. Subset defined: CD45RO-CCR7+CD27+CD95- naive CD8+ T cells expressing CXCR3 (TNR3+). This clonotype was obtained from a human donor in good health. Some clones in this sample may be carry-over from other donors' samples. This chain's CDR3 is CASSFYRSPVREQYF.